This TCR beta chain was sequenced during a study of breast tumors, draining lymph nodes, adjacent tissues. General study results and limits: The lymph node origin of tumor T cells was framed as consistent with a hypothesis, not demonstrated.

TCRdb re-derived calls from the multiplex PCR reads in MiXCR, one entry per CDR3 protein. The repertoire holds roughly 20,000 distinct CDR3 sequences, with about 38% as singletons. This clonotype is medium-sized. Its specificity is unknown. The source of this sequence is a female donor with breast cancer. Some clones in this sample may be carry-over from other donors' samples. The sequenced sample was breast tumor tissue.

The CDR3 sequence is CATSVFGDTQYF. CDR3 coding DNA: TGTGCCACCAGTGTTTTCGGAGATACGCAGTATTTT. The gene calls are TRBV24-1 and TRBJ2-3; D gene unclear. V lost 5 bases, J lost 5 bases, and 7 bases lay in between. This CDR3 has 12 amino acids. Germline V CDR1 and CDR2: KGHDR, SFDVKD.